This T cell receptor beta chain was profiled in a study of cytomegalovirus exposure and HLA in healthy donors. The wider study: Earlier sequencing of about 179 million T cells yielded approximately 100 million unique TCR beta sequences.

PCR employed 60 Vbeta and 13 Jbeta primers. This table comes from immunoSEQ multiplex PCR, and its TCRdb copy is limited to in-frame clones, with some not included. Among around 190,000 clones, 70% to 85% were seen once, and the ten largest hold about 3%. The study sampled nominally healthy donors, though unrecorded immune exposures were likely. Whole-study findings and limits: As a later analysis revealed, most CMV-associated TCR beta chains appeared HLA-restricted. The classifier reportedly diagnosed cytomegalovirus status with high sensitivity and specificity.

The germline V gene encodes CDR1 SGHAT and CDR2 FQNNGV. V gave up 2 bases and J gave up 5 bases, with 4 bases separating them. The CDR3 is made up of 13 amino acids. This clone occurred a few times. Its antigen is not identified. The TCR comes from a man aged 35-49 years in good health and CMV-seropositive. Sample: PBMCs. The chain uses TRBV11-2 and TRBJ1-6; D gene unclear. In nucleotides, the CDR3 is TGTGCCAGCAGCTTAACAGATAATTCACCCCTCCACTTT. Translated: CASSLTDNSPLHF.